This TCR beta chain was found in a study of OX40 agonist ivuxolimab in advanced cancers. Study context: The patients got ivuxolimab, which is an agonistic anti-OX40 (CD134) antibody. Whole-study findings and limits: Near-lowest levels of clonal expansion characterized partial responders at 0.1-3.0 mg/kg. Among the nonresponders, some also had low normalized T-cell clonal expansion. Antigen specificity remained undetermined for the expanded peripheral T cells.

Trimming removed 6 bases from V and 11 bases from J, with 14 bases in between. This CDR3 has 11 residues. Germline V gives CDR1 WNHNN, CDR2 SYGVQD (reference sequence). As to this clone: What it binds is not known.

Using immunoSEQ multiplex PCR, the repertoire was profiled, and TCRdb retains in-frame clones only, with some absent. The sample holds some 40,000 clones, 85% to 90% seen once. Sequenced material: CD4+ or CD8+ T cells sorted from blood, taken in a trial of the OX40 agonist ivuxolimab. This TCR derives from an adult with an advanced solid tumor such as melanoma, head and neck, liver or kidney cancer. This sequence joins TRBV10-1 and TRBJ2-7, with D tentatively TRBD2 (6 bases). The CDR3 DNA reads TGCGCCAGCAGGGGGAGGAGTAGAGAGTACTTC. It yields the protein CASRGRSREYF.